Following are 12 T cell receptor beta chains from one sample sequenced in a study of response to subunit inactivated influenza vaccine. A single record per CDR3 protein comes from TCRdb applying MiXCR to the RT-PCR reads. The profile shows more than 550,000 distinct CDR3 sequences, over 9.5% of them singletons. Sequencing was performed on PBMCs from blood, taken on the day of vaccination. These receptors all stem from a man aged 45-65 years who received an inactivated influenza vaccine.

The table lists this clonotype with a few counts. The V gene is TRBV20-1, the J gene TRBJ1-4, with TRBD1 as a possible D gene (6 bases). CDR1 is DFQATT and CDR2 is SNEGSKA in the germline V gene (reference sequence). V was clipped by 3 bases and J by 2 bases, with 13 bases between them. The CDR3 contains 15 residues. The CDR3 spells CSASFGGGTNEKLFF. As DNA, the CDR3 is TGCAGTGCTAGCTTCGGGGGGGGCACTAATGAAAAACTGTTTTTT.

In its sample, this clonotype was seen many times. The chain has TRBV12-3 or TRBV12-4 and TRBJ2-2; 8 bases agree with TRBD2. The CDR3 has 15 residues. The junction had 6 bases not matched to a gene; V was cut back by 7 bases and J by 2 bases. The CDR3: CASIRTSGNTGELFF. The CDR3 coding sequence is TGTGCCAGCATACGAACTAGCGGTAACACCGGGGAGCTGTTTTTT.

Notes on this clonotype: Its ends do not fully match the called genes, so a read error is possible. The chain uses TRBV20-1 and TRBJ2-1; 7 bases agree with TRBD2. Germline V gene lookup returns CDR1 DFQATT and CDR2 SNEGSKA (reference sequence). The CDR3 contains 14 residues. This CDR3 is CSANGLVAYSEQFF. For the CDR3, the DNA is TGCAGTGCTAACGGACTAGTGGCTTACAGTGAGCAGTTCTTC.

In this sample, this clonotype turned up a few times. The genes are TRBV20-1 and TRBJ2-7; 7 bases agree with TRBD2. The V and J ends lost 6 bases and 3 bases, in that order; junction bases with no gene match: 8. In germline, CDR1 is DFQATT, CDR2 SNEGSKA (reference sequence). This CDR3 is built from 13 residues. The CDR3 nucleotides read TGCAGTGCGGAGCGGACGGGGGGCTACGAGCAGTACTTC. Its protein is CSAERTGGYEQYF.

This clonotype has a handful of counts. The CDR3 DNA reads TGTGCCAGCAGTGAATCCCGGGAGGGGCTCCAAGAGACCCAGTACTTC. Translated: CASSESREGLQETQYF. The rearrangement uses TRBV25-1 and TRBJ2-5; TRBD2 matches 8 bases. Germline V gene sequence: CDR1 MGHDK, CDR2 SYGVNS. The CDR3 is made up of 16 amino acids. Losses at the gene ends were 1 base for V and 1 base for J; bases not matched to a gene: 5. The full variable domain, completed using reference TRBV25-1 and TRBJ2-5, is EADIYQTPRYLVIGTGKKITLECSQTMGHDKMYWYQQDPGMELHLIHYSYGVNSTEKGDLSSESTVSRIRTEHFPLTLESARPSHTSQYLCASSESREGLQETQYFGPGTRLLVL.

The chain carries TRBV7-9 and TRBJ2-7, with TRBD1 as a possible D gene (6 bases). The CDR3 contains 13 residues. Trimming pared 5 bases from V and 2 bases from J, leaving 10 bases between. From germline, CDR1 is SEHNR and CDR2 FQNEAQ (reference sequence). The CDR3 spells CASSIGQPYEQYF. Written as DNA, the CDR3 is TGTGCCAGCAGCATCGGACAGCCCTACGAGCAGTACTTC.

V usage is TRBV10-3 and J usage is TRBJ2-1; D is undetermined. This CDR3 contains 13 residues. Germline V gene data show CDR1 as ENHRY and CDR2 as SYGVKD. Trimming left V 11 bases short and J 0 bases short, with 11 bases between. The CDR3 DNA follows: TGTGCCGCCAAAATGAGCTCCTACAATGAGCAGTTCTTC. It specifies CAAKMSSYNEQFF.

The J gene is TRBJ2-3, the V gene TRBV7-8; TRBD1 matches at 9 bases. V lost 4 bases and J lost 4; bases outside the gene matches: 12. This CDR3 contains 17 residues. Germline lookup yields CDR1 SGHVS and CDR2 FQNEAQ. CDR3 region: CASSSREVQGAADTQYF. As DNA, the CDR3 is TGTGCCAGCAGCTCCAGGGAAGTACAGGGGGCCGCAGATACGCAGTATTTT.

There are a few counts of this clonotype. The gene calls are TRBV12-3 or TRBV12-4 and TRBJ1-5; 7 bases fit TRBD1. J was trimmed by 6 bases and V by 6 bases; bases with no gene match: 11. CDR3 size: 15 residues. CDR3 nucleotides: TGTGCCAGCAGAATACAGGGGCCCGGTAGTCAGCCCCAGCATTTT. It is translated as CASRIQGPGSQPQHF.

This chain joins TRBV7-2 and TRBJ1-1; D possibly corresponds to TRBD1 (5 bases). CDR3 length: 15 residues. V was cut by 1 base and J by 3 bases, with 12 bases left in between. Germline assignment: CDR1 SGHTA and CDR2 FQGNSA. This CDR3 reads CASSLEQWGDTEAFF. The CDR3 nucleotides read TGTGCCAGCAGCTTAGAACAATGGGGGGACACTGAAGCTTTCTTT.

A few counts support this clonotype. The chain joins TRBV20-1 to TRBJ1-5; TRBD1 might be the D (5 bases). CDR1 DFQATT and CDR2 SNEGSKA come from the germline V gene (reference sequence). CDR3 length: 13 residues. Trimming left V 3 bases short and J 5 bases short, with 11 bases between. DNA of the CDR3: TGCAGTGCTAGGATTGGAGGGGATCAGCCCCAGCATTTT. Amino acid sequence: CSARIGGDQPQHF.

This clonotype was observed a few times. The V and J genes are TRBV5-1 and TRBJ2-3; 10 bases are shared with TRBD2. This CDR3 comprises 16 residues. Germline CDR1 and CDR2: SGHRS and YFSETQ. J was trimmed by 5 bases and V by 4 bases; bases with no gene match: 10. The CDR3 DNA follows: TGCGCCAGCAGCCTAGGACTAGCGGCCCGGGGAGATACGCAGTATTTT. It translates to CASSLGLAARGDTQYF.